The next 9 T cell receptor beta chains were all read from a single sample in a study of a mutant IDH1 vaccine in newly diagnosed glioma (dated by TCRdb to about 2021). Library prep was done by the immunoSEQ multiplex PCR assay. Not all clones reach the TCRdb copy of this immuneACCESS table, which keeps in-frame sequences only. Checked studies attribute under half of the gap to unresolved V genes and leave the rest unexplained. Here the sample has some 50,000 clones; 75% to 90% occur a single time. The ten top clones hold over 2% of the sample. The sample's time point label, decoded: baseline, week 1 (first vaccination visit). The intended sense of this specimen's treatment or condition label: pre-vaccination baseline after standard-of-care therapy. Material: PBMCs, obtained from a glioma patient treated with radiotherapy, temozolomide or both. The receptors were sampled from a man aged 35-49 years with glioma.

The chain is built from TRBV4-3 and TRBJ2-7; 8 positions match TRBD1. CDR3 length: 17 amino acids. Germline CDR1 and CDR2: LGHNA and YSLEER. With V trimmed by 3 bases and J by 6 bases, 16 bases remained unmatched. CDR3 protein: CASSHDVTGGGGGEQYF. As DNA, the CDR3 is TGCGCCAGCAGCCATGACGTTACAGGGGGAGGTGGCGGCGAGCAGTACTTC.

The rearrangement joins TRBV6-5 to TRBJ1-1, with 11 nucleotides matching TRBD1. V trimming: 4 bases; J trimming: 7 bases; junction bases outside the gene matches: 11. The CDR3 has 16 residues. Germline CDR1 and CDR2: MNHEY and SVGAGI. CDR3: CASSSGTGGVRSEAFF. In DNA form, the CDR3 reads TGTGCCAGCAGTTCCGGGACAGGGGGGGTCCGCAGTGAAGCTTTCTTT.

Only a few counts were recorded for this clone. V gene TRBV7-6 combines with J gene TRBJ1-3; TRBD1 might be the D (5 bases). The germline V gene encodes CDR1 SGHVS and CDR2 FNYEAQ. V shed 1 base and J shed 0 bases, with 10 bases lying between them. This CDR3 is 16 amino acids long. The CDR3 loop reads CASSLEGVYSGNTIYF. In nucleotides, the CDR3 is TGTGCCAGCAGCTTAGAAGGGGTCTACTCTGGAAACACCATATATTTT. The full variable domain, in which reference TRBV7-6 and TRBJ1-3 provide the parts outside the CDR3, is GAGVSQSPRYKVTKRGQDVALRCDPISGHVSLYWYRQALGQGPEFLTYFNYEAQQDKSGLPNDRFSAERPEGSISTLTIQRTEQRDSAMYRCASSLEGVYSGNTIYFGEGSWLTVV.

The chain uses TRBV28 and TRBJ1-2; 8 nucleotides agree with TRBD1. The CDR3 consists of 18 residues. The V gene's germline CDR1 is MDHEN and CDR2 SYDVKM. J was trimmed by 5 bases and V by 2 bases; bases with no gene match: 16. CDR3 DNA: TGTGCCAGCAGTTTAGGTAGGGACAGGACATCCCCATTTTATGGCTACACCTTC. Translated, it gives CASSLGRDRTSPFYGYTF.

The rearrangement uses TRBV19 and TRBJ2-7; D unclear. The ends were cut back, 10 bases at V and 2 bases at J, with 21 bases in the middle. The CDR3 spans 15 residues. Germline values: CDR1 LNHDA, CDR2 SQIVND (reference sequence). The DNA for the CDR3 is TGTGCCACTTCTCTGATCTTCGGCCGGACCTACGAGCAGTACTTC. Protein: CATSLIFGRTYEQYF.

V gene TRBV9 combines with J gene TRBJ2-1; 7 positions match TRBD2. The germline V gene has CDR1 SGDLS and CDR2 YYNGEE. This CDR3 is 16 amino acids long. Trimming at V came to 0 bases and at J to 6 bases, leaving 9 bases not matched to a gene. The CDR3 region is CASSVEPSGRLNEQFF. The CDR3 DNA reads TGTGCCAGCAGCGTAGAACCTAGCGGAAGACTCAATGAGCAGTTCTTC.

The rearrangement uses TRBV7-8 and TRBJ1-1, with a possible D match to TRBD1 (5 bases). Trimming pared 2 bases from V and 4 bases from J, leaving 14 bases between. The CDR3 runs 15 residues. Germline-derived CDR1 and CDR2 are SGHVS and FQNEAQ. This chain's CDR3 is CASSLSGTLPTEAFF. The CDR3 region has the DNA TGTGCCAGCAGCTTATCCGGGACTCTCCCCACTGAAGCTTTCTTT.

DNA of the CDR3: TGTGCCAGTAGTTTTGGTAGCGGGAGGGAGACCCAGTACTTC. This sequence encodes CASSFGSGRETQYF. This chain joins TRBV19 and TRBJ2-5; 10 bases map to TRBD2. CDR1 LNHDA and CDR2 SQIVND come from the germline V gene (reference sequence). The CDR3 extends over 14 amino acids. The J segment lost 5 bases and the V segment lost 5 bases, leaving 5 bases of the junction unmatched.

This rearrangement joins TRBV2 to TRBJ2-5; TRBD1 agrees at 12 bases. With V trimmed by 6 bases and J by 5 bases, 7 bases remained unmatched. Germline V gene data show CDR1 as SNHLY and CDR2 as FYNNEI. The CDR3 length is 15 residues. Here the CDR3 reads CASRTEGQGAETQYF. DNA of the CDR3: TGTGCCAGCAGGACAGAGGGACAGGGGGCGGAGACCCAGTACTTC.